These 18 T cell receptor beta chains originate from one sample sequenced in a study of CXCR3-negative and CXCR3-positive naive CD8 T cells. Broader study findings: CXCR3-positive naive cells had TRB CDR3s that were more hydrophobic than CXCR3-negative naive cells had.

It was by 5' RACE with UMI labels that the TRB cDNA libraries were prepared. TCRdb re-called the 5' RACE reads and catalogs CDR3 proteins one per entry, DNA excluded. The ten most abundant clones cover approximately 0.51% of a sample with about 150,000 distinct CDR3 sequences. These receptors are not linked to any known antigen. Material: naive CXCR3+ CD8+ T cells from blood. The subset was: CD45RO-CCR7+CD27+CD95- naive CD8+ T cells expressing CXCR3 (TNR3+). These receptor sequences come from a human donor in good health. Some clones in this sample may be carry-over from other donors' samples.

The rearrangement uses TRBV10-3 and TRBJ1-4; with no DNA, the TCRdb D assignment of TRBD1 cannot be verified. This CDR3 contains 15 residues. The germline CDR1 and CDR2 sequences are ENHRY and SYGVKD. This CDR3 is CAISDADRANEKLFF.

CDR3 sequence: CTSRLRDRNSPLHF. The V and J genes are TRBV1 and TRBJ1-6. TRBV1 is an annotated pseudogene. The CDR3 consists of 14 residues.

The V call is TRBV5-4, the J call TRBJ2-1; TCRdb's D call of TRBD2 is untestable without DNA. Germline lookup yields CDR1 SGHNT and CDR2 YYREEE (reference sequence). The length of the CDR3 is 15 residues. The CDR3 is CASSLETSGYNEQFF.

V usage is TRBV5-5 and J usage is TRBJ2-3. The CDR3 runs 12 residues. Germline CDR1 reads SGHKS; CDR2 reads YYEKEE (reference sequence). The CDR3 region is CASSLTTDTQYF. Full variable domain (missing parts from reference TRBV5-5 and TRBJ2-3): DAGVTQSPTHLIKTRGQQVTLRCSPISGHKSVSWYQQVLGQGPQFIFQYYEKEERGRGNFPDRFSARQFPNYSSELNVNALLLGDSALYLCASSLTTDTQYFGPGTRLTVL.

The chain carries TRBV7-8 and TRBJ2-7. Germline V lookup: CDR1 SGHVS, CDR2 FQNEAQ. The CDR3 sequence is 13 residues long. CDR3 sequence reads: CASSLDSGYEQYF.

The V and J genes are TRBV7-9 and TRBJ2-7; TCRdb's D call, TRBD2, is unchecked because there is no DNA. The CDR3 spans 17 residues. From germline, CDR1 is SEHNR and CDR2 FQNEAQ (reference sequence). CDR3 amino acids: CASSDKRGSGSNYEQYF.

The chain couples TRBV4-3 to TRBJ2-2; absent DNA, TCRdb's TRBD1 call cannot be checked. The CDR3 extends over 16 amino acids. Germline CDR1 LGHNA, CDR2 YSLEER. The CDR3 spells CASSQSGPLNTAELFF.

The CDR3 protein is CASSILGPYNEQFF. The V call is TRBV19, the J call TRBJ2-1. The germline gives CDR1 LNHDA, CDR2 SQIVND (reference sequence). CDR3 size: 14 residues.

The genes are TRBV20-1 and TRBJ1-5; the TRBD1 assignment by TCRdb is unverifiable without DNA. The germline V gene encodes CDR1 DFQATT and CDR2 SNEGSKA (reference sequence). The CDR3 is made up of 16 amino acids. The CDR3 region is CSARDSDSRSNQPQHF.

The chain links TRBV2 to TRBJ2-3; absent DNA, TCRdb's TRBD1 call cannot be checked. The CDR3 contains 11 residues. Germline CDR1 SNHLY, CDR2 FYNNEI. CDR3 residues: CSGTEVDTQYF.

The CDR3 loop reads CAISGGSGTDEQYF. The V call is TRBV10-3, the J call TRBJ2-7; TCRdb reports TRBD2, a call that lacks DNA to check it against. Germline V gene data show CDR1 as ENHRY and CDR2 as SYGVKD. The CDR3 runs to 14 residues.

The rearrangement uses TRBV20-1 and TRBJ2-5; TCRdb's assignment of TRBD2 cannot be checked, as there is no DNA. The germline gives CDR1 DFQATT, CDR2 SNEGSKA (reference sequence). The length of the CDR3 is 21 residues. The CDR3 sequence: CNAPTRFRTGGLAGGRETQYF.

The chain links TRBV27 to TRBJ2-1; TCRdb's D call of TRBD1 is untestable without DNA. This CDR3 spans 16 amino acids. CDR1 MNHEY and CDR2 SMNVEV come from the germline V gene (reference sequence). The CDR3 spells CASSPEPGTTYNEQFF.

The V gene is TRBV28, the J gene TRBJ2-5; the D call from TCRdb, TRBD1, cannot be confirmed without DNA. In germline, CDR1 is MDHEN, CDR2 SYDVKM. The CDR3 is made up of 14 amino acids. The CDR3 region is CASSLLDREETQYF.

CDR3 amino acids: CASSITGTSDGYTF. The chain uses TRBV7-9 and TRBJ1-2; TCRdb outputs TRBD1, but without DNA this stays unchecked. The CDR3 consists of 14 residues. CDR1 SEHNR and CDR2 FQNEAQ come from the germline V gene (reference sequence).

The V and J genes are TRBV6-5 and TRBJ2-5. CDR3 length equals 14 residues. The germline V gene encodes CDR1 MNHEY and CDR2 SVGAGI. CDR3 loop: CASSYSGSSETQYF.

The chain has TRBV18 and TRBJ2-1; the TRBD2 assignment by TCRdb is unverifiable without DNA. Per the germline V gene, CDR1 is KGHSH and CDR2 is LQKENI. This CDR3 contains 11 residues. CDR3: CASSPGLEQFF.

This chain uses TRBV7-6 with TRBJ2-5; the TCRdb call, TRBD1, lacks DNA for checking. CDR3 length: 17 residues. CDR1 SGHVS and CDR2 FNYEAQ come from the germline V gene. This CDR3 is CASSFSLTVGVSETQYF.